Presented here are 20 T cell receptor beta chains from one specimen sequenced in a study of blood T cell repertoires in COVID-19 (dated by TCRdb to about 2020). Receptors were amplified or captured by the immunoSEQ multiplex PCR assay. TCRdb retrieved this table from immuneACCESS and kept in-frame rearrangements only. Not all clones are present; in checked studies, unresolved V genes account for under half, and no reason is known for the remainder. The sample has tens of thousands of clones on record, 86% of them singletons. The ten largest account for roughly 4% of the sample. The sequencing sample was made of peripheral blood. These receptors all stem from an elderly man with active COVID-19.

This chain uses TRBV4-2 with TRBJ2-1; 8 bases align to TRBD2. The J segment lost 8 bases and the V segment lost 2 bases, leaving 11 bases of the junction unmatched. CDR3 size: 16 residues. Germline V gene lookup returns CDR1 LGHNA and CDR2 YNFKEQ. The CDR3, as DNA: TGTGCCAGCAGCCAATTGTTAGCGGGATCGGGAGATGAGCAGTTCTTC. Its translation: CASSQLLAGSGDEQFF.

This clone came up once. V usage is TRBV5-4 and J usage is TRBJ2-3, with D maybe TRBD2 (6 bases). CDR1 is SGHNT, CDR2 YYREEE, per germline (reference sequence). The CDR3 loop spans 17 amino acids. The ends were cut back, 2 bases at V and 3 bases at J, with 19 bases in the middle. CDR3 in amino acids: CASSLGALGGKTDTQYF. In DNA, the CDR3 is TGTGCCAGCAGCTTAGGCGCCCTGGGGGGTAAAACAGATACGCAGTATTTT. Supplemented by reference TRBV5-4 and TRBJ2-3, the full variable domain reads ETGVTQSPTHLIKTRGQQVTLRCSSQSGHNTVSWYQQALGQGPQFIFQYYREEENGRGNFPPRFSGLQFPNYSSELNVNALELDDSALYLCASSLGALGGKTDTQYFGPGTRLTVL.

The chain combines TRBV5-1 with TRBJ2-3; 12 positions match TRBD2. CDR3 size: 17 residues. The V gene's germline CDR1 is SGHRS and CDR2 YFSETQ. J lost 3 bases, V lost 4 bases, and 9 bases had no gene match. The DNA for the CDR3 is TGCGCCAGCAGCCTAGCGGGAGGGCGTCGTGGGACAGATACGCAGTATTTT. This codes for CASSLAGGRRGTDTQYF.

V and J are TRBV2 and TRBJ2-1; 11 bases line up with TRBD2. The V gene end was trimmed by 6 bases and the J gene end by 5 bases; junction bases not matched to a gene: 6. The CDR3 is made up of 15 amino acids. In germline, CDR1 is SNHLY, CDR2 FYNNEI. The DNA for the CDR3 is TGTGCCAGCAGAGGCGGGACTAGCGGACACAATGAGCAGTTCTTC. Translation gives CASRGGTSGHNEQFF.

The chain links TRBV19 to TRBJ2-1; 9 nucleotides line up with TRBD1. The CDR3 runs 15 residues. Germline trimming cut 4 bases from V and 10 bases from J; bases unmatched to any gene: 11. Germline V CDR1 and CDR2: LNHDA, SQIVND (reference sequence). Here the CDR3 reads CASSTDVTGGGEQFF. CDR3 bases: TGTGCCAGTAGTACAGACGTCACAGGGGGCGGGGAGCAGTTCTTC.

The V and J genes are TRBV10-3 and TRBJ2-3; 8 nucleotides match TRBD2. The V gene's germline CDR1 is ENHRY and CDR2 SYGVKD. The V gene end was trimmed by 8 bases and the J gene end by 0 bases; junction bases not matched to a gene: 4. This CDR3 region has 14 residues. CDR3 region: CAICSGNSTDTQYF. In nucleotides, the CDR3 is TGTGCCATCTGTAGCGGGAATAGCACAGATACGCAGTATTTT.

V usage is TRBV6-4 and J usage is TRBJ2-1; 12 positions agree with TRBD2. The germline V gene encodes CDR1 MRHNA and CDR2 SNTAGT. Trimming cost V 5 bases and J 7 bases; bases outside gene matches: 9. The length of the CDR3 is 16 residues. CDR3 region: CASSPTGTSGLNEQFF. The CDR3, as DNA: TGTGCCAGCAGTCCAACAGGGACTAGCGGGTTGAATGAGCAGTTCTTC.

The chain carries TRBV3-1 (or the pseudogene TRBV3-2) and TRBJ1-4; D ambiguous. CDR1 LGHDT and CDR2 YNNKEL come from the germline V gene (reference sequence). The CDR3 is 10 amino acids. The germline V and J ends were trimmed by 8 bases and 14 bases, with 12 bases remaining between them. The CDR3 DNA is TGTGCCAGCGGGAGCCGTTACCTGTTTTTT. Translation gives CASGSRYLFF.

The rearrangement uses TRBV2 and TRBJ2-3; D unresolved. The ends were cut back, 4 bases at V and 1 base at J, with 9 bases in the middle. CDR1 is SNHLY, CDR2 FYNNEI, per germline. The CDR3 is made up of 14 amino acids. CDR3: CASSVLSGTDTQYF. In nucleotides, the CDR3 is TGTGCCAGCAGTGTACTAAGCGGCACAGATACGCAGTATTTT.

This sequence joins TRBV18 and TRBJ2-5; no definite D call. Trimming took 3 bases from V and 2 from J, leaving 10 bases between them. Germline CDR1 and CDR2: KGHSH and LQKENI. The CDR3 contains 14 residues. Written as DNA, the CDR3 is TGTGCCAGCTCACCCCCCAGCGAACAAGAGACCCAGTACTTC. This sequence encodes CASSPPSEQETQYF.

This clone was detected once. The genes are TRBV14 and TRBJ2-7; 9 bases align to TRBD2. This CDR3 comprises 15 residues. The junction had 10 bases not matched to a gene; V was cut back by 5 bases and J by 5 bases. Germline V lookup: CDR1 SGHDN, CDR2 FVKESK. CDR3 sequence reads: CASSFAGTSRDEQYF. The CDR3 DNA sequence: TGTGCCAGCAGCTTCGCCGGGACTAGCAGAGACGAGCAGTACTTC.

V gene TRBV4-3 combines with J gene TRBJ2-1, with 11 bases aligning to TRBD2. The CDR3 sequence is 15 residues long. Germline V gene lookup returns CDR1 LGHNA and CDR2 YSLEER. With 8 bases clipped from V and 5 bases from J, the junction kept 8 bases outside the gene matches. CDR3 sequence (DNA): TGCGCCAGCGGCCCCGGGACTAGCGGTGACAATGAGCAGTTCTTC. Its protein product is CASGPGTSGDNEQFF.

This chain uses TRBV28 with TRBJ1-5; 10 nucleotides line up with TRBD1. CDR1 and CDR2 (germline): MDHEN, SYDVKM. V trimming: 3 bases; J trimming: 4 bases; junction bases outside the gene matches: 9. The CDR3 loop spans 17 amino acids. CDR3 DNA sequence: TGTGCCAGCAGTTTTATGACAGGGGGCGGGGTAAATCAGCCCCAGCATTTT. It specifies CASSFMTGGGVNQPQHF.

The chain has TRBV6-5 and TRBJ2-3; 10 nucleotides line up with TRBD2. Per germline, CDR1 MNHEY and CDR2 SVGAGI. V dropped 6 bases and J dropped 2; count of bases not matched to a gene: 5. This CDR3 has 15 residues. CDR3 in DNA: TGTGCCAGCAGCCTCGGACTAGCGGCCACAGATACGCAGTATTTT. Its translation: CASSLGLAATDTQYF.

The chain employs TRBV2 and TRBJ2-5; 9 bases are shared with TRBD1. The CDR3 has 14 residues. The germline V gene has CDR1 SNHLY and CDR2 FYNNEI. Unmatched junction bases numbered 2, after V lost 5 bases and J lost 1 base. The CDR3 DNA reads TGTGCCAGCAGTCGGGACAGGGTCCAAGAGACCCAGTACTTC. Its protein is CASSRDRVQETQYF.

This clone was observed a single time. The genes are TRBV7-2 and TRBJ1-5; D possibly corresponds to TRBD1 (5 bases). Germline V gene sequence: CDR1 SGHTA, CDR2 FQGNSA. The germline V and J ends were trimmed by 5 bases and 6 bases, with 17 bases remaining between them. This CDR3 has 15 residues. The CDR3, as DNA: TGTGCCAGCAGCATATCAGGTTTGGGGGGTCAGCCCCAGCATTTT. It is translated as CASSISGLGGQPQHF.

The CDR3 region has the DNA TGTGCCAGCAGCCTTGGGACAGGGCCCCACCACGAGCAGTACTTC. Amino acid sequence: CASSLGTGPHHEQYF. V usage is TRBV16 and J usage is TRBJ2-7, with 9 bases aligning to TRBD1. The CDR3 is 15 residues long. Germline V gene lookup returns CDR1 KGHSY and CDR2 FQNENV. The V gene end was trimmed by 4 bases and the J gene end by 5 bases; junction bases not matched to a gene: 9.

The chain joins TRBV5-1 to TRBJ2-7; TRBD2 matches 11 bases. The CDR3 covers 18 residues. The ends lost 0 bases at V and 2 bases at J; junction bases unmatched: 10. In germline, CDR1 is SGHRS, CDR2 YFSETQ. The CDR3, as DNA: TGCGCCAGCAGCTTGGCGGCTACTAGCGGGAGAGGGGCCTACGAGCAGTACTTC. Its translation: CASSLAATSGRGAYEQYF.

The chain recombines TRBV19 with TRBJ2-2; a weak D match, TRBD1 (6 bases). V was trimmed by 4 bases and J by 1 base, leaving 10 bases between them. Germline loops: CDR1 LNHDA, CDR2 SQIVND (reference sequence). The CDR3 runs 15 residues. The CDR3 DNA reads TGTGCCAGTAGTACTACGGGACAGAACACCGGGGAGCTGTTTTTT. Encoded protein: CASSTTGQNTGELFF. Complete variable domain (other parts from reference TRBV19 and TRBJ2-2): DGGITQSPKYLFRKEGQNVTLSCEQNLNHDAMYWYRQDPGQGLRLIYYSQIVNDFQKGDIAEGYSVSREKKESFPLTVTSAQKNPTAFYLCASSTTGQNTGELFFGEGSRLTVL.

The CDR3 loop is CASSSSRLAGSETQYF. In nucleotides, the CDR3 is TGTGCCAGCAGCTCATCGCGACTAGCGGGCTCCGAGACGCAGTATTTT. The rearrangement joins TRBV7-9 to TRBJ2-3; 10 nucleotides agree with TRBD2. This CDR3 comprises 16 residues. The V segment lost 4 bases and the J segment 9 bases; nucleotides outside the gene matches: 13. Germline CDR1 and CDR2: SEHNR and FQNEAQ (reference sequence).